This T cell receptor (beta chain) was sequenced for a study of identical twins. Template switching added a universal primer site; cDNA carried unique molecular identifiers. TCRdb analysed the 5' RACE reads with MiXCR anew, one entry per CDR3 protein. The sample yields a few hundred thousand distinct CDR3 sequences, around a tenth seen once. This clonotype was counted a few times. The same specimen was also included in a second study, on yellow fever vaccine responses in identical twins.

Sample: PBMCs. The clonotype originates from a woman between 18 and 29 years old in good health.

The CDR3 DNA reads as TGTGCCAGCAGCACCTTCCGGGACATAACCTACGAGCAGTACTTC. Protein sequence: CASSTFRDITYEQYF. This chain connects TRBV7-8 to TRBJ2-7; possibly TRBD1 for D (6 bases). The CDR3 is made up of 15 amino acids. Trimming took 5 bases from V and 2 from J, leaving 16 bases between them. In germline, CDR1 is SGHVS, CDR2 FQNEAQ.